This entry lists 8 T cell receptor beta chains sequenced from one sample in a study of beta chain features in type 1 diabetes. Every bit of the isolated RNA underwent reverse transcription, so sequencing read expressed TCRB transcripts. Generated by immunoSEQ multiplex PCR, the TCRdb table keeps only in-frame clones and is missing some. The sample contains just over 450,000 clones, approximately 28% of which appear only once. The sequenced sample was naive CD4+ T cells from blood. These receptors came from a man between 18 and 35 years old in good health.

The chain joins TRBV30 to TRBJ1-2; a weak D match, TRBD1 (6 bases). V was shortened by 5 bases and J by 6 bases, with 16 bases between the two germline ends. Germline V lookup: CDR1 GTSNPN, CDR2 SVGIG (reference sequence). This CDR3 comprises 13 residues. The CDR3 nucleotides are TGTGCCTGGGCGAGGGGGACGGGCGATGGCTACACCTTC. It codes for CAWARGTGDGYTF. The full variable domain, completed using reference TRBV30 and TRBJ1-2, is SQTIHQWPATLVQPVGSPLSLECTVEGTSNPNLYWYRQAAGRGLQLLFYSVGIGQISSEVPQNLSASRPQDRQFILSSKKLLLSDSGFYLCAWARGTGDGYTFGSGTRLTVV.

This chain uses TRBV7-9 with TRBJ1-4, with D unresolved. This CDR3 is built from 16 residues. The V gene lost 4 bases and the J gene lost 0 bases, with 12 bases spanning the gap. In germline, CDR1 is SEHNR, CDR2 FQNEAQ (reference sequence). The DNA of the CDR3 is TGTGCCAGCAGCTCCAGTGACGTGGCAACTAATGAAAAACTGTTTTTT. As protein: CASSSSDVATNEKLFF. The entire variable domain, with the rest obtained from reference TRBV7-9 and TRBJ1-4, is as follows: DTGVSQNPRHKITKRGQNVTFRCDPISEHNRLYWYRQTLGQGPEFLTYFQNEAQLEKSRLLSDRFSAERPKGSFSTLEIQRTEQGDSAMYLCASSSSDVATNEKLFFGSGTQLSVL.

The CDR3 DNA reads TGTGCCATCAGTGCATCTAGCGGGAGTGAGACCCAGTACTTC. It encodes CAISASSGSETQYF. This chain uses TRBV10-3 with TRBJ2-5; 10 bases map to TRBD2. The CDR3 is 14 amino acids. V lost 4 bases and J lost 5; bases outside the gene matches: 4. In germline, CDR1 is ENHRY, CDR2 SYGVKD.

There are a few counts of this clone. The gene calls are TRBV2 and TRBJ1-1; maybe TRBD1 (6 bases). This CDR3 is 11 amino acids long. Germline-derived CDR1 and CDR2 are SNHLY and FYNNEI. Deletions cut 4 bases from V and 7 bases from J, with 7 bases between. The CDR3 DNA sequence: TGTGCCAGCAGTGTACAGGGTGAAGCTTTCTTT. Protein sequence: CASSVQGEAFF. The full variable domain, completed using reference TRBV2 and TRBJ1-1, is EPEVTQTPSHQVTQMGQEVILRCVPISNHLYFYWYRQILGQKVEFLVSFYNNEISEKSEIFDDQFSVERPDGSNFTLKIRSTKLEDSAMYFCASSVQGEAFFGQGTRLTVV.

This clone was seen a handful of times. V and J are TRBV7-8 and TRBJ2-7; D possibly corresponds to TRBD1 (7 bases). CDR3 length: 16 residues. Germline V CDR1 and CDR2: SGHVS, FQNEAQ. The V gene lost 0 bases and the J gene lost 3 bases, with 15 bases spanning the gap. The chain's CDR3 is CASSLAGGQNHYEQYF. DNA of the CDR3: TGTGCCAGCAGCTTAGCGGGGGGACAGAACCACTACGAGCAGTACTTC.

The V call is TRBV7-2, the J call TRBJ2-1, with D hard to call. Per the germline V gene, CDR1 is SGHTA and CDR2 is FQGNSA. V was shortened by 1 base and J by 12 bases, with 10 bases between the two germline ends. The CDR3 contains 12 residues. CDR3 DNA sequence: TGTGCCAGCAGCTTAGTACCGCGAGGGCAGTTCTTC. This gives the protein CASSLVPRGQFF. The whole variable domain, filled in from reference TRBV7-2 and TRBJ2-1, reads GAGVSQSPSNKVTEKGKDVELRCDPISGHTALYWYRQSLGQGLEFLIYFQGNSAPDKSGLPSDRFSAERTGGSVSTLTIQRTQQEDSAVYLCASSLVPRGQFFGPGTRLTVL.

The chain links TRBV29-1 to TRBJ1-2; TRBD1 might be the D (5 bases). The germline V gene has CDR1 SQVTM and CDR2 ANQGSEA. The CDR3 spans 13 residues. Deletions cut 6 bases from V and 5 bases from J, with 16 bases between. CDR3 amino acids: CSVDPDSPYGYTF. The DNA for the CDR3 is TGCAGCGTGGATCCCGACAGCCCTTATGGCTACACCTTC.

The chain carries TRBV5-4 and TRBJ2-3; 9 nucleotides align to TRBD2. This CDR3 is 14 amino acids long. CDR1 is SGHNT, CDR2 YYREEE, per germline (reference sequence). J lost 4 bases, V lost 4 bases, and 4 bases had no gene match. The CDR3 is CASSPRTSADTQYF. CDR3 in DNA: TGTGCCAGCAGCCCCAGGACTAGCGCAGATACGCAGTATTTT.